Shown below are 32 T cell receptor beta chains from a single sample sequenced in a study of T cells in Graves' hyperthyroidism and ophthalmopathy. The investigators amplified TCR beta CDR3 regions from RNA transcripts. A first-round RT-PCR of the TCR CDR3 used the HTBI primer set. TCRdb passed the multiplex PCR reads through MiXCR, listing each CDR3 protein once. The sample carries about 350,000 distinct CDR3 sequences, 15% to 20% recorded once. Sequences were obtained from blood. These receptors all stem from a woman aged 40 to 55 with Graves' ophthalmopathy.

This clonotype has more than one count but fewer than ten. The chain has TRBV3-1 and TRBJ2-5; unclear D gene. CDR3 length equals 12 residues. Trimming stripped 2 bases from V and 5 bases from J, with 6 bases between. Germline CDR1 and CDR2: LGHDT and YNNKEL (reference sequence). CDR3 DNA sequence: TGTGCCAGCAGCCAACCTTTGGAGACCCAGTACTTC. Its protein product is CASSQPLETQYF.

The chain combines TRBV2 with TRBJ2-7; TRBD2 matches 10 bases. With V trimmed by 11 bases and J by 3 bases, 13 bases remained unmatched. The CDR3 length is 15 residues. CDR1 is SNHLY and CDR2 is FYNNEI in the germline V gene. The CDR3 DNA sequence: TGTGCCTCTCAAATAGGGCTAGCGGGAGACTACGAGCAGTACTTC. Protein: CASQIGLAGDYEQYF.

A few counts support this clonotype. The J gene is TRBJ2-5, the V gene TRBV6-1; 9 bases align to TRBD1. The germline V gene encodes CDR1 MNHNS and CDR2 SASEGT. The junction had 7 bases not matched to a gene; V was cut back by 9 bases and J by 5 bases. The CDR3 sequence is 13 residues long. CDR3 nucleotides: TGTGCCAGTTCAAACAGGGGGCGGGAGACCCAGTACTTC. Protein: CASSNRGRETQYF.

In this sample, this clonotype turned up many times. This chain's CDR3 is CASSQTGQGAFQPQHF. In DNA form, the CDR3 reads TGTGCCAGCAGCCAGACAGGACAGGGGGCGTTTCAGCCCCAGCATTTT. V is TRBV7-2 and J is TRBJ1-5; TRBD1 matches at 11 bases. This CDR3 has 16 residues. Germline V CDR1 and CDR2: SGHTA, FQGNSA. V lost 5 bases, J lost 6 bases, and 9 bases stayed unmatched.

This clonotype was picked up many times. The gene calls are TRBV10-1 and TRBJ2-5; D possibly uses TRBD1 or TRBD2 (5 bases each). The CDR3 has 16 residues. V dropped 5 bases and J dropped 7 bases, with 23 bases sitting between them. Germline loops: CDR1 WNHNN, CDR2 SYGVQD (reference sequence). CDR3 sequence reads: CASSYHRDRRTGTQYF. The CDR3 DNA reads as TGCGCCAGCAGTTATCACCGGGACCGTAGGACGGGGACCCAGTACTTC.

This clonotype was picked up many times. The chain has TRBV6-5 and TRBJ2-2; no clear D. Trimming shortened V by 2 bases and J by 5 bases, and 9 bases separated the two germline ends. Germline V gene data show CDR1 as MNHEY and CDR2 as SVGAGI. This CDR3 contains 14 residues. This CDR3 reads CASSYTALTGELFF. The CDR3 DNA follows: TGTGCCAGCAGTTACACCGCATTGACCGGGGAGCTGTTTTTT.

This clonotype was seen repeatedly, ten times or more. J is TRBJ2-5 and V is TRBV3-1; D possibly uses TRBD1 or TRBD2 (6 bases each). V lost 2 bases, J lost 5 bases, and 15 bases lay in between. Germline assignment: CDR1 LGHDT and CDR2 YNNKEL (reference sequence). CDR3 size: 15 residues. This CDR3 reads CASSQPQGRMETQYF. The DNA of the CDR3 is TGTGCCAGCAGCCAACCGCAGGGGAGGATGGAGACCCAGTACTTC.

Many counts were recorded for this clonotype. The genes are TRBV4-1 and TRBJ2-7; tentative D call: TRBD1 (6 bases). Trimming took off 0 bases at V and 3 bases at J, with 12 bases between the two ends. This CDR3 spans 15 amino acids. CDR1 and CDR2 from the germline V gene are MGHRA and YSYEKL. The CDR3 is CASSQDQWTDYEQYF. The CDR3, as DNA: TGCGCCAGCAGCCAAGATCAGTGGACAGACTACGAGCAGTACTTC.

This clonotype has a count of ten or more. The rearrangement uses TRBV29-1 and TRBJ2-2, with a possible D match to TRBD1 (6 bases). CDR1 is SQVTM, CDR2 ANQGSEA, per germline. The CDR3 has 11 residues. The V gene lost 6 bases and the J gene lost 9 bases, with 11 bases spanning the gap. The CDR3 region has the DNA TGCAGCGTACTGACAGGACGGGAGCTGTTTTTT. This translates into CSVLTGRELFF.

The V call is TRBV12-3 or TRBV12-4, the J call TRBJ1-2; the D gene is possibly TRBD1 (6 bases). The CDR3 runs 15 residues. V lost 0 bases and J 3 bases, leaving 11 bases between the germline ends. The CDR3: CASSLATDSDYGYTF. DNA of the CDR3: TGTGCCAGCAGTTTAGCGACGGACAGTGACTATGGCTACACCTTC.

This clonotype has ten or more counts. V is TRBV15 and J is TRBJ2-5, with 8 bases lining up with TRBD1. The germline V gene encodes CDR1 LNHNV and CDR2 YYDKDF (reference sequence). V lost 6 bases and J lost 4; bases outside the gene matches: 7. CDR3 length: 14 residues. The CDR3 sequence: CATRRTGNGETQYF. The DNA of the CDR3 is TGTGCCACCAGGAGGACAGGGAATGGAGAGACCCAGTACTTC.

This clonotype came up many times. The J gene is TRBJ2-5, the V gene TRBV27, with D tentatively TRBD2 (7 bases). This CDR3 is 15 amino acids long. Deletions cut 3 bases from V and 1 base from J, with 12 bases between. Germline V gene sequence: CDR1 MNHEY, CDR2 SMNVEV (reference sequence). CDR3 DNA sequence: TGTGCCAGCAGTTTGGAGGGGGGGATCCAAGAGACCCAGTACTTC. Translation: CASSLEGGIQETQYF.

This clonotype has more than one count but fewer than ten. The chain couples TRBV6-1 to TRBJ1-6, with 8 nucleotides matching TRBD1. Losses at the gene ends were 10 bases for V and 5 bases for J; bases not matched to a gene: 16. This CDR3 contains 17 residues. Germline V gene lookup returns CDR1 MNHNS and CDR2 SASEGT. The CDR3 spells CATSDTSRQGNNSPLHF. The CDR3 DNA reads TGTGCCACCAGCGACACATCACGACAGGGGAATAATTCACCCCTCCACTTT.

This clonotype was observed at least ten times. This rearrangement joins TRBV11-2 to TRBJ2-2, with 9 bases matching TRBD1. The CDR3 consists of 16 residues. The germline gives CDR1 SGHAT, CDR2 FQNNGV. Trimming took 4 bases from V and 1 from J; bases not matched to a gene: 4. The CDR3 nucleotides are TGTGCCAGCAGCTCGGACAGGGGCCGGAACACCGGGGAGCTGTTTTTT. It translates to CASSSDRGRNTGELFF.

In its sample, this clonotype was seen many times. The chain recombines TRBV12-3 or TRBV12-4 with TRBJ2-7; D might be TRBD2 (6 bases). Trimming left V 3 bases short and J 2 bases short, with 11 bases between. The CDR3 contains 14 residues. This CDR3 reads CASSLEGQTYEQYF. In DNA form, the CDR3 reads TGTGCCAGCAGTTTGGAGGGCCAAACCTACGAGCAGTACTTC.

This clonotype was counted ten times or more. The chain links TRBV20-1 to TRBJ2-4, with TRBD2 as a possible D gene (6 bases). Deletions cut 0 bases from V and 6 bases from J, with 15 bases between. CDR1 and CDR2 (germline): DFQATT, SNEGSKA (reference sequence). The CDR3 runs 15 residues. CDR3 DNA: TGCAGTGCTAGAGATTCGAGGCGGGATAGAAACATTCAGTACTTC. Encoded protein: CSARDSRRDRNIQYF.

There are many counts of this clonotype. CDR3 sequence: CSAGSGMEETQYF. The CDR3, as DNA: TGCAGTGCCGGAAGCGGGATGGAAGAGACCCAGTACTTC. The chain uses TRBV20-1 and TRBJ2-5; 7 bases line up with TRBD2. With 6 bases clipped from V and 3 bases from J, the junction kept 7 bases outside the gene matches. This CDR3 has 13 amino acids. Germline CDR1 and CDR2: DFQATT and SNEGSKA (reference sequence).

This clonotype occurred many times. The chain combines TRBV5-1 with TRBJ2-2; D remains ambiguous. The V and J ends lost 7 bases and 0 bases respectively, with 10 bases between them. The V gene's germline CDR1 is SGHRS and CDR2 YFSETQ. CDR3 length equals 14 residues. The CDR3 DNA reads TGCGCCAGCCGCCCGAGGACGAACACCGGGGAGCTGTTTTTT. Its protein is CASRPRTNTGELFF. The complete variable domain, with remaining parts taken from reference TRBV5-1 and TRBJ2-2, reads KAGVTQTPRYLIKTRGQQVTLSCSPISGHRSVSWYQQTPGQGLQFLFEYFSETQRNKGNFPGRFSGRQFSNSRSEMNVSTLELGDSALYLCASRPRTNTGELFFGEGSRLTVL.

This clonotype was recorded at least ten times. The J gene is TRBJ2-7, the V gene TRBV18; 9 bases line up with TRBD2. The CDR3 is made up of 13 amino acids. The germline V gene has CDR1 KGHSH and CDR2 LQKENI. J was trimmed by 7 bases and V by 5 bases; bases with no gene match: 6. CDR3 DNA sequence: TGTGCCAGCTCAGTTGAGACTAGCGGTGAGCAGTACTTC. As protein: CASSVETSGEQYF.

The genes are TRBV2 and TRBJ1-1; 7 nucleotides agree with TRBD1. This CDR3 is 16 amino acids long. The germline gives CDR1 SNHLY, CDR2 FYNNEI. Trimming removed 1 base from V and 4 bases from J; junction bases left unmatched: 9. In DNA, the CDR3 is TGTGCCAGCAGTGAAGATGAAGGCAGGGGGGGCACTGAAGCTTTCTTT. Translating gives CASSEDEGRGGTEAFF.

The sample holds a few counts of this clonotype. This sequence joins TRBV5-1 and TRBJ2-7, with D possibly called TRBD1 or TRBD2 (5 bases each). V lost 6 bases to trimming and J lost 3 bases, with 13 bases between them. The CDR3 sequence is 13 residues long. Germline V gene data show CDR1 as SGHRS and CDR2 as YFSETQ. CDR3 nucleotide sequence: TGCGCCAGCAAAGGGATTGGGGGCTACGAGCAGTACTTC. It codes for CASKGIGGYEQYF.

This clonotype was counted only a few times. V gene TRBV4-3 combines with J gene TRBJ1-2; D might be TRBD1 (5 bases). Germline lookup yields CDR1 LGHNA and CDR2 YSLEER. Trimming cost V 0 bases and J 0 bases, with 17 bases left between them. This CDR3 is built from 18 residues. CDR3 nucleotide sequence: TGCGCCAGCAGCCAAGATGAATACCAAGCGGGGCCTAACTATGGCTACACCTTC. It yields the protein CASSQDEYQAGPNYGYTF.

This clonotype was counted at least ten times. The V call is TRBV5-1, the J call TRBJ1-1, with D perhaps TRBD1 (6 bases). V was pared by 1 base and J by 1 base, with 11 bases between. Germline V gives CDR1 SGHRS, CDR2 YFSETQ. CDR3 size: 15 residues. The CDR3 DNA reads TGCGCCAGCAGCTTGACCAGGGGCCGGAACACTGAAGCTTTCTTT. The encoded protein is CASSLTRGRNTEAFF.

Many counts were recorded for this clonotype. The rearrangement links TRBV7-8 to TRBJ1-5, with a weak D call TRBD1 (5 bases). The CDR3 covers 16 residues. Germline V gene sequence: CDR1 SGHVS, CDR2 FQNEAQ. V lost 0 bases to trimming and J lost 0 bases, with 9 bases between them. CDR3 sequence: CASSLAGLPSNQPQHF. CDR3 nucleotides: TGTGCCAGCAGCTTAGCGGGGCTTCCTAGCAATCAGCCCCAGCATTTT.

This clonotype was observed many times. The chain has TRBV6-1 and TRBJ2-7, with no clear D. The CDR3 sequence is 14 residues long. CDR1 and CDR2 from the germline V gene are MNHNS and SASEGT. V shed 1 base and J shed 7 bases, with 14 bases lying between them. DNA for the CDR3: TGTGCCAGCAGTGAAGTAAAACAGCTAGGGGAGCAGTACTTC. Its translation is CASSEVKQLGEQYF.

This clonotype has only one observation. The chain combines TRBV6-2 or TRBV6-3 with TRBJ2-7; either TRBD1 or TRBD2 may supply D (5 bases each). With 2 bases removed from V and 6 bases from J, the gap between germline ends came to 14 bases. The CDR3 extends over 14 amino acids. Germline loops: CDR1 MNHEY, CDR2 SVGEGT. The CDR3 nucleotides are TGTGCCAGCAGTTACGGGGACGGTAAGGGCGAGCAGTACTTC. Translating it yields CASSYGDGKGEQYF.

This clonotype was found a few times. The chain has TRBV28 and TRBJ1-2; 10 positions agree with TRBD1. Germline V gene sequence: CDR1 MDHEN, CDR2 SYDVKM. After removal of 5 bases from V and 6 bases from J, the junction contained 6 bases not matched to a gene. The CDR3 is made up of 14 amino acids. The CDR3: CASSPRTGGHGYTF. CDR3 in DNA: TGTGCCAGCAGTCCCCGGACAGGGGGGCATGGCTACACCTTC.

The table lists this clonotype with many counts. The genes are TRBV7-2 and TRBJ2-5; no clear D. Trimming removed 2 bases from V and 1 base from J, with 5 bases in between. Germline V gene lookup returns CDR1 SGHTA and CDR2 FQGNSA. This CDR3 region has 13 residues. The CDR3 protein is CTSSLMSQETQYF. The CDR3 DNA follows: TGTACCAGCAGCTTAATGTCCCAAGAGACCCAGTACTTC.

In its sample, this clonotype was seen a few times. It may be a read error: a sequence one base away is much more abundant. This chain joins TRBV20-1 and TRBJ1-1; D may be TRBD1 (6 bases). CDR3 length equals 14 residues. V was trimmed by 7 bases and J by 6 bases, leaving 21 bases between them. From germline, CDR1 is DFQATT and CDR2 SNEGSKA (reference sequence). DNA for the CDR3: TGCAGTGGAGGGGATGCCAGGGGAAGGTCTGAAGCTTTCTTT. Translating it yields CSGGDARGRSEAFF.

The chain links TRBV12-5 to TRBJ1-5; no clear D gene. The CDR3 covers 16 residues. Trimming stripped 5 bases from V and 1 base from J, with 15 bases between. Looked up from germline, CDR1 is LGHNT and CDR2 is FRNRAP. CDR3 amino acids: CASGPGPPGSNQPQHF. DNA of the CDR3: TGTGCTAGTGGTCCGGGCCCGCCGGGCAGCAATCAGCCCCAGCATTTT.

This clonotype was seen many times. This chain links TRBV6-5 with TRBJ1-5; TRBD1 matches at 7 bases. CDR3 length equals 16 residues. V was clipped by 2 bases and J by 3 bases; unmatched bases: 7. From germline, CDR1 is MNHEY and CDR2 SVGAGI. The CDR3 DNA reads as TGTGCCAGCAGTTACGACACAGGGGAAATCAATCAGCCCCAGCATTTT. Its protein product is CASSYDTGEINQPQHF.

This clonotype came up many times. The V call is TRBV28, the J call TRBJ1-3, with 7 bases identical to TRBD1. The CDR3 contains 16 residues. The germline V gene encodes CDR1 MDHEN and CDR2 SYDVKM. Trimming cost V 7 bases and J 3 bases; bases outside gene matches: 12. CDR3 DNA sequence: TGTGCCAGCAATACGAACAGGGGAGGTAGTGGAAACACCATATATTTT. The encoded protein is CASNTNRGGSGNTIYF.